The 29 T cell receptor beta chains listed next were all sequenced from one sample in a study of regulatory T cells in long-lasting Graves disease. Time point: newly diagnosed GD, antithyroid drugs for less than 3 months. From PBMCs, RNA was extracted and then used to make the TCR library. HTBI primers from iRepertoire and Arm-PCR of CDR3 regions yielded the TCR beta libraries. From the multiplex PCR reads, TCRdb called clonotypes with MiXCR, one entry per CDR3 protein. The sample shows some 240,000 distinct CDR3 sequences, roughly 19% of them seen only once. The sample was also linked to a second study, of T cells in Graves' hyperthyroidism and ophthalmopathy.

Sequencing was performed on peripheral blood mononuclear cells (PBMCs), taken at new diagnosis, from a patient treated with antithyroid drugs. These receptors came from a woman in her 30s with Graves disease.

The table lists this clonotype with many counts. The chain couples TRBV2 to TRBJ2-3; D remains unclear. This CDR3 contains 14 residues. Between the trimmed V and J ends, which lost 2 bases and 0 bases, there was a span of 6 bases. CDR1 is SNHLY and CDR2 is FYNNEI in the germline V gene. The CDR3 DNA sequence: TGTGCCAGCAGTGAACAGCAGAGCACAGATACGCAGTATTTT. This sequence encodes CASSEQQSTDTQYF.

The sample holds many counts of this clonotype. The chain joins TRBV11-2 to TRBJ2-3; D is unresolved. Germline CDR1 reads SGHAT; CDR2 reads FQNNGV. The ends were cut back, 0 bases at V and 6 bases at J, with 10 bases in the middle. The CDR3 spans 14 residues. CDR3 protein: CASSLDRRADTQYF. CDR3 bases: TGTGCCAGCAGCTTAGATCGGCGAGCGGATACGCAGTATTTT. The full variable domain, rest sourced from reference TRBV11-2 and TRBJ2-3, is EAGVAQSPRYKIIEKRQSVAFWCNPISGHATLYWYQQILGQGPKLLIQFQNNGVVDDSQLPKDRFSAERLKGVDSTLKIQPAKLEDSAVYLCASSLDRRADTQYFGPGTRLTVL.

The V gene is TRBV12-3 or TRBV12-4, the J gene TRBJ2-3; TRBD2 matches at 9 bases. The CDR3 has 16 residues. V was pared by 8 bases and J by 0 bases, with 9 bases of the junction left unmatched. CDR3 in amino acids: CASDSGGGGSTDTQYF. CDR3 sequence (DNA): TGTGCCAGCGATAGCGGGGGCGGGGGGAGCACAGATACGCAGTATTTT.

The chain combines TRBV4-1 with TRBJ2-5; TRBD1 agrees at 8 bases. CDR3 length equals 13 residues. The junction had 4 bases not matched to a gene; V was cut back by 4 bases and J by 6 bases. Germline values: CDR1 MGHRA, CDR2 YSYEKL. CDR3 bases: TGCGCCAGCAGCCGGACAGGGATGCAGACCCAGTACTTC. Translated: CASSRTGMQTQYF.

This clonotype was picked up a small number of times. The chain recombines TRBV3-1 with TRBJ2-3; TRBD1 matches at 7 bases. J lost 3 bases, V lost 4 bases, and 7 bases had no gene match. The CDR3 is 15 amino acids. The germline V gene encodes CDR1 LGHDT and CDR2 YNNKEL (reference sequence). The CDR3 DNA is TGTGCCAGCAGCCGACCACGACAGGGTACAGATACGCAGTATTTT. Translating gives CASSRPRQGTDTQYF.

This clonotype showed up many times. This chain uses TRBV6-5 with TRBJ2-7; TRBD1 aligns across 9 bases. In germline, CDR1 is MNHEY, CDR2 SVGAGI. The junction had 12 bases not matched to a gene; V was cut back by 2 bases and J by 1 base. The CDR3 contains 18 residues. The CDR3 loop reads CASSYALPGTGRSYEQYF. In DNA, the CDR3 is TGTGCCAGCAGTTACGCACTCCCCGGGACAGGGAGGTCCTACGAGCAGTACTTC.

This clonotype has ten or more counts. V and J are TRBV6-1 and TRBJ1-5; the D gene is possibly TRBD1 (6 bases). CDR1 is MNHNS, CDR2 SASEGT, per germline. V dropped 4 bases and J dropped 4 bases, with 11 bases sitting between them. This CDR3 is built from 14 residues. The CDR3 sequence is CASSAGQLNQPQHF. The CDR3 region has the DNA TGTGCCAGCAGTGCGGGACAACTGAATCAGCCCCAGCATTTT.

This clonotype was detected ten times or more. The rearrangement links TRBV7-9 to TRBJ2-1, with D perhaps assigned TRBD1 or TRBD2 (5 bases each). Between the trimmed V and J ends, which lost 10 bases and 2 bases, there was a span of 12 bases. The CDR3 consists of 13 residues. Per germline, CDR1 SEHNR and CDR2 FQNEAQ (reference sequence). For the CDR3, the DNA is TGTGCCACCGGGACGTTCACCTACAATGAGCAGTTCTTC. Its translation: CATGTFTYNEQFF. Full variable domain (missing parts from reference TRBV7-9 and TRBJ2-1): DTGVSQNPRHKITKRGQNVTFRCDPISEHNRLYWYRQTLGQGPEFLTYFQNEAQLEKSRLLSDRFSAERPKGSFSTLEIQRTEQGDSAMYLCATGTFTYNEQFFGPGTRLTVL.

The chain carries TRBV19 and TRBJ1-5, with 7 bases identical to TRBD1. CDR3 length: 15 amino acids. Germline V gives CDR1 LNHDA, CDR2 SQIVND (reference sequence). V shed 8 bases and J 6 bases; nucleotides not matched to a gene: 13. The CDR3 nucleotides read TGTGCCAGTCAAACCGGACAGGAGAAAGCTCAGCCCCAGCATTTT. Residues: CASQTGQEKAQPQHF.

This clonotype appeared many times. The chain is built from TRBV11-2 and TRBJ1-3; 10 bases agree with TRBD1. The germline V gene encodes CDR1 SGHAT and CDR2 FQNNGV. CDR3 size: 17 residues. V trimming: 5 bases; J trimming: 3 bases; junction bases outside the gene matches: 10. CDR3 bases: TGTGCCAGCAGCAACTCCGACAGGGGGCCTTATGGAAACACCATATATTTT. Its translation is CASSNSDRGPYGNTIYF.

This clonotype was seen ten or more times. The rearrangement uses TRBV7-9 and TRBJ2-3; 13 bases map to TRBD2. Germline loops: CDR1 SEHNR, CDR2 FQNEAQ (reference sequence). CDR3 length: 16 residues. Trimming at V came to 3 bases and at J to 6 bases, leaving 6 bases not matched to a gene. Here the CDR3 reads CASSFPGLAGADTQYF. Here the CDR3 DNA reads TGTGCCAGCAGCTTTCCCGGACTAGCGGGAGCTGATACGCAGTATTTT. The full variable domain, completed using reference TRBV7-9 and TRBJ2-3, is DTGVSQNPRHKITKRGQNVTFRCDPISEHNRLYWYRQTLGQGPEFLTYFQNEAQLEKSRLLSDRFSAERPKGSFSTLEIQRTEQGDSAMYLCASSFPGLAGADTQYFGPGTRLTVL.

This clonotype was detected many times. This chain uses TRBV6-1 with TRBJ1-6; 11 bases are shared with TRBD1. The CDR3 extends over 16 amino acids. CDR1 and CDR2 from the germline V gene are MNHNS and SASEGT. Trimming cost V 5 bases and J 6 bases; bases outside gene matches: 6. DNA for the CDR3: TGTGCCAGCAGTCGTGGGACAGGGGGTCCTAATTCACCCCTCCACTTT. Its protein is CASSRGTGGPNSPLHF.

This clonotype was picked up many times. This chain joins TRBV28 and TRBJ1-4; TRBD1 matches at 9 bases. The germline gives CDR1 MDHEN, CDR2 SYDVKM. With V trimmed by 5 bases and J by 8 bases, 6 bases remained unmatched. The CDR3 contains 14 residues. CDR3 region: CASSNRGPGEKLFF. CDR3 bases: TGTGCCAGCAGTAACAGGGGGCCGGGAGAAAAACTGTTTTTT.

This clonotype has ten or more counts. V usage is TRBV30 and J usage is TRBJ2-1; possible D gene TRBD2, 5 bases. Trimming removed 3 bases from V and 1 base from J, with 10 bases in between. The germline CDR1 and CDR2 sequences are GTSNPN and SVGIG (reference sequence). CDR3 length: 14 amino acids. In DNA, the CDR3 is TGTGCCTGGAGGGGAGAGATATCCTACAATGAGCAGTTCTTC. This translates into CAWRGEISYNEQFF.

In this sample, this clonotype turned up many times. V is TRBV18 and J is TRBJ2-5; D gene ambiguous. With 0 bases removed from V and 4 bases from J, the gap between germline ends came to 3 bases. The CDR3 is made up of 12 amino acids. Looked up from germline, CDR1 is KGHSH and CDR2 is LQKENI. CDR3 sequence: CASSPPGETQYF. CDR3 nucleotide sequence: TGTGCCAGCTCACCACCAGGAGAGACCCAGTACTTC.

Details on this clonotype: A read error likely explains this, since a far larger clone differs by one base. The chain links TRBV6-2 or TRBV6-3 to TRBJ1-6; D not resolved. The CDR3 contains 16 residues. Germline V gene sequence: CDR1 MNHEY, CDR2 SVGEGT. The chain's CDR3 is CASSAHGSSYDSPLHF. The DNA for the CDR3 is TGTGCCAGCAGTGCCCACGGTAGCTCCTATGATTCACCCCTCCACTTT.

The chain carries TRBV5-5 and TRBJ2-5; 9 bases agree with TRBD1. Germline CDR1 and CDR2: SGHKS and YYEKEE (reference sequence). This CDR3 is 17 amino acids long. With 4 bases clipped from V and 0 bases from J, the junction kept 10 bases outside the gene matches. CDR3 in DNA: TGTGCCAGCAGCCCCCGGGACAGGGTGATCTACCAAGAGACCCAGTACTTC. Its translation: CASSPRDRVIYQETQYF. Drawing the rest from reference TRBV5-5 and TRBJ2-5, the complete variable domain is DAGVTQSPTHLIKTRGQQVTLRCSPISGHKSVSWYQQVLGQGPQFIFQYYEKEERGRGNFPDRFSARQFPNYSSELNVNALLLGDSALYLCASSPRDRVIYQETQYFGPGTRLLVL.

This clonotype was recorded only once. At one boundary the junction diverges from the germline segment, which might be a read error. This sequence joins TRBV11-1 and TRBJ1-1; D is ambiguous. Germline CDR1 and CDR2: SGHAT and FQDESV (reference sequence). This CDR3 spans 16 amino acids. CDR3 residues: CASSLPVSLVYTEAFF. In DNA, the CDR3 is TGTGCCAGCAGCTTACCCGTATCGTTAGTGTACACTGAAGCTTTCTTC.

In this sample, this clonotype turned up many times. The chain is built from TRBV6-1 and TRBJ1-1, with 9 bases lining up with TRBD1. This CDR3 has 16 residues. The germline V gene encodes CDR1 MNHNS and CDR2 SASEGT. V was clipped by 6 bases and J by 5 bases; unmatched bases: 13. CDR3 region: CASSVLSGQGRTEAFF. The CDR3, as DNA: TGTGCCAGCAGCGTCCTATCGGGACAGGGTAGGACTGAAGCTTTCTTT.

This clonotype was observed at least ten times. The chain links TRBV20-1 to TRBJ1-1, with no clear D. The germline CDR1 and CDR2 sequences are DFQATT and SNEGSKA (reference sequence). Trimming cost V 7 bases and J 4 bases, with 10 bases left between them. The CDR3 loop spans 11 amino acids. The CDR3 spells CSGIWGTEAFF. The CDR3 DNA reads as TGCAGTGGAATCTGGGGCACTGAAGCTTTCTTT.

This clonotype occurred many times. The rearrangement uses TRBV12-3 or TRBV12-4 and TRBJ1-1; 8 nucleotides line up with TRBD1. This CDR3 has 15 residues. The junction had 7 bases not matched to a gene; V was cut back by 2 bases and J by 5 bases. CDR3 in amino acids: CASSLQGAIGTEAFF. CDR3 nucleotide sequence: TGTGCCAGCAGTTTACAGGGGGCGATAGGGACTGAAGCTTTCTTT.

The chain uses TRBV11-2 and TRBJ2-5, with 9 nucleotides matching TRBD1. The CDR3 totals 18 residues. Germline CDR1 reads SGHAT; CDR2 reads FQNNGV. After removal of 0 bases from V and 1 base from J, the junction contained 9 bases not matched to a gene. CDR3 in DNA: TGTGCCAGCAGCTTAGAGCCCCGGGGGACAGGGAGCCAAGAGACCCAGTACTTC. Translating gives CASSLEPRGTGSQETQYF.

This clonotype has ten or more counts. The genes are TRBV6-5 and TRBJ2-7; no definite D call. From germline, CDR1 is MNHEY and CDR2 SVGAGI. The CDR3 totals 14 residues. V was shortened by 2 bases and J by 0 bases, with 8 bases between the two germline ends. CDR3 amino acids: CASSYLTSSYEQYF. The CDR3 DNA is TGTGCCAGCAGTTACCTGACGAGCTCCTACGAGCAGTACTTC.

CDR3 sequence: CASSRIGTGETQYF. CDR3 coding DNA: TGTGCCAGCAGCCGTATTGGGACGGGAGAGACCCAGTACTTC. This rearrangement joins TRBV11-2 to TRBJ2-5, with D possibly being TRBD1 or TRBD2 (5 bases each). V lost 5 bases to trimming and J lost 4 bases, with 14 bases between them. Per germline, CDR1 SGHAT and CDR2 FQNNGV. The CDR3 spans 14 residues.

This clonotype turned up a few times. A much bigger clone sits one base away, suggesting this may be a read error. This likely comes from a read error, as the CDR3 has no conserved phenylalanine or tryptophan at its end. This chain links TRBV28 with TRBJ2-5; 9 bases are shared with TRBD1. CDR1 MDHEN and CDR2 SYDVKM come from the germline V gene. V lost 4 bases and J lost 4; bases outside the gene matches: 7. The CDR3 covers 15 residues. The CDR3 DNA reads TGTGCCAGCAGTTCGGACAGGGGAAGGGGAGAGACCCAGTACCTC. It encodes CASSSDRGRGETQYL.

For this clonotype: Since no conserved phenylalanine or tryptophan closes the CDR3, a read error is the likely cause. The DNA is left out, because the CDR3 cannot be placed on it with certainty; the CDR3 is given as TCRdb lists it. The CDR3 spells CAISDPGHLSETRYV. The rearrangement joins TRBV10-3 to TRBJ2-5; no DNA check was done on the table's D call, TRBD1. The CDR3 sequence runs 15 residues, both termini included. Per the germline V gene, CDR1 is ENHRY and CDR2 is SYGVKD.

This clonotype was found many times. The chain has TRBV30 and TRBJ1-5; D is perhaps TRBD1 (6 bases). CDR1 GTSNPN and CDR2 SVGIG come from the germline V gene (reference sequence). Trimming removed 0 bases from V and 2 bases from J, with 11 bases in between. This CDR3 has 15 amino acids. The CDR3 DNA sequence: TGTGCCTGGAGTGTAACAGGGTTGGGCAATCAGCCCCAGCATTTT. It specifies CAWSVTGLGNQPQHF.

This clonotype has ten or more counts. V and J are TRBV7-3 and TRBJ2-1; perhaps TRBD1 as D (5 bases). Deletions cut 5 bases from V and 8 bases from J, with 16 bases between. Germline CDR1 reads SGHTA; CDR2 reads FQGTGA. The length of the CDR3 is 14 residues. The CDR3 reads CASSPLQGMDEQFF. The CDR3 DNA reads TGTGCCAGCAGCCCTCTCCAGGGTATGGATGAGCAGTTCTTC.

The table lists this clonotype with many counts. The chain is built from TRBV10-1 and TRBJ2-1, with 7 bases lining up with TRBD2. The germline V gene encodes CDR1 WNHNN and CDR2 SYGVQD (reference sequence). The CDR3 has 15 residues. After removal of 3 bases from V and 3 bases from J, the junction contained 5 bases not matched to a gene. CDR3 in DNA: TGCGCCAGCAGTGACGAGGAGCGGGACTACAATGAGCAGTTCTTC. Translated: CASSDEERDYNEQFF.